The next 21 T cell receptor beta chains were all read from a single sample in a study of T cells in Graves' hyperthyroidism and ophthalmopathy. Amplification targeted TCR beta CDR3 regions from RNA transcripts. Using the HTBI primer set, a first-round RT-PCR was run on the TCR CDR3. TCRdb used MiXCR to reprocess the multiplex PCR reads, holding one entry per CDR3 protein. The table has about 480,000 distinct CDR3 sequences, roughly a quarter seen once. Source material: blood. The origin of the receptors is a woman younger than 45 with Graves' ophthalmopathy.

This clonotype was found many times. This sequence joins TRBV7-9 and TRBJ2-7; D is unclear. V gave up 8 bases and J gave up 0 bases, with 11 bases separating them. The CDR3 is 13 residues long. Germline V gives CDR1 SEHNR, CDR2 FQNEAQ (reference sequence). The CDR3 sequence is CASGSSLSYEQYF. CDR3 bases: TGTGCCAGCGGGTCGTCGCTCTCCTACGAGCAGTACTTC.

The table lists this clonotype with many counts. The rearrangement uses TRBV11-2 and TRBJ2-2, with D uncertain. Trimming removed 2 bases from V and 5 bases from J, with 12 bases in between. Looked up from germline, CDR1 is SGHAT and CDR2 is FQNNGV. The CDR3 runs 15 residues. CDR3 nucleotides: TGTGCCAGCAGCTTATCCCACCTAGGGACCGGGGAGCTGTTTTTT. It is translated as CASSLSHLGTGELFF. The full variable domain, completed using reference TRBV11-2 and TRBJ2-2, is EAGVAQSPRYKIIEKRQSVAFWCNPISGHATLYWYQQILGQGPKLLIQFQNNGVVDDSQLPKDRFSAERLKGVDSTLKIQPAKLEDSAVYLCASSLSHLGTGELFFGEGSRLTVL.

This clonotype was counted a few times. The J gene is TRBJ1-6, the V gene TRBV5-5; the D gene is possibly TRBD1 (5 bases). The CDR3 extends over 15 amino acids. Per the germline V gene, CDR1 is SGHKS and CDR2 is YYEKEE (reference sequence). The germline V and J ends were trimmed by 1 base and 10 bases, with 15 bases remaining between them. CDR3 sequence reads: CASSLQPGIVSPLHF. In nucleotides, the CDR3 is TGTGCCAGCAGCTTGCAGCCAGGGATAGTGTCACCCCTCCACTTT.

Remarks on this clonotype: A junction boundary mismatches the germline segment, possibly from a read error. The chain recombines TRBV7-9 with TRBJ1-1; no definite D call. Germline V CDR1 and CDR2: SEHNR, FQNEAQ (reference sequence). The CDR3 runs 15 residues. The chain's CDR3 is CASSLFGRKNTEAVF. The CDR3 coding sequence is TGTGCCAGCAGCTTATTCGGCAGAAAGAACACTGAAGCTGTCTTT.

This clonotype was seen a handful of times. The DNA of the CDR3 is TGTGCCAGCAGCGTACGGCCTACGAGAACTGAAGCTTTCTTT. Its protein is CASSVRPTRTEAFF. The V call is TRBV9, the J call TRBJ1-1, with D unresolved. CDR3 length: 14 amino acids. Trimming took off 1 base at V and 5 bases at J, with 12 bases between the two ends. The germline V gene encodes CDR1 SGDLS and CDR2 YYNGEE. Combining the CDR3 with reference TRBV9 and TRBJ1-1 gives the whole variable domain DSGVTQTPKHLITATGQRVTLRCSPRSGDLSVYWYQQSLDQGLQFLIQYYNGEERAKGNILERFSAQQFPDLHSELNLSSLELGDSALYFCASSVRPTRTEAFFGQGTRLTVV.

J is TRBJ1-4 and V is TRBV20-1; 8 nucleotides align to TRBD1. The CDR3 has 16 residues. V was clipped by 3 bases and J by 0 bases; unmatched bases: 6. The germline CDR1 and CDR2 sequences are DFQATT and SNEGSKA (reference sequence). CDR3 in amino acids: CSARGQGASTNEKLFF. DNA for the CDR3: TGCAGTGCTAGGGGTCAGGGGGCTTCAACTAATGAAAAACTGTTTTTT.

In the case of this clonotype: Relative to the germline gene, one junction end is altered; a read error may explain this. This chain connects TRBV12-3 or TRBV12-4 to TRBJ2-7; D ambiguous. The CDR3 is made up of 15 amino acids. The CDR3 DNA sequence: TGTGCCAGCGGTTTAGGGTCAGGCACCCTCTACGAGCAGTACTTC. Protein: CASGLGSGTLYEQYF.

There are many counts of this clonotype. The chain combines TRBV9 with TRBJ1-1; D gene ambiguous. There are 11 residues in the CDR3. CDR1 is SGDLS, CDR2 YYNGEE, per germline. V was cut by 4 bases and J by 3 bases, with 4 bases left in between. Written as DNA, the CDR3 is TGTGCCAGCAGCCCCCACACTGAAGCTTTCTTT. Residues: CASSPHTEAFF. The whole variable domain, filled in from reference TRBV9 and TRBJ1-1, reads DSGVTQTPKHLITATGQRVTLRCSPRSGDLSVYWYQQSLDQGLQFLIQYYNGEERAKGNILERFSAQQFPDLHSELNLSSLELGDSALYFCASSPHTEAFFGQGTRLTVV.

This clonotype appeared many times. V is TRBV5-6 and J is TRBJ1-5, with D uncertain. The CDR3 spans 12 residues. CDR1 is SGHDT, CDR2 YYEEEE, per germline. V lost 1 base and J 5 bases, leaving 4 bases between the germline ends. In nucleotides, the CDR3 is TGTGCCAGCAGCTTGATGCATCAGCCCCAGCATTTT. It specifies CASSLMHQPQHF.

This clonotype was seen repeatedly, ten times or more. The CDR3 DNA sequence: TGTGCCAGCAGCCCGGGGGTATCGGCTGGAAACACCATATATTTT. This gives the protein CASSPGVSAGNTIYF. The chain links TRBV7-4 to TRBJ1-3; a weak D match, TRBD1 (5 bases). Deletions cut 5 bases from V and 2 bases from J, with 13 bases between. Germline assignment: CDR1 SGHVT and CDR2 SQSDAQ. This CDR3 region has 15 residues.

The chain's CDR3 is CASSTGTAYNSPLHF. The CDR3 DNA reads as TGCGCCAGCAGCACCGGGACAGCTTATAATTCACCCCTCCACTTT. The chain has TRBV5-1 and TRBJ1-6, with TRBD1 identical over 7 bases. There are 15 residues in the CDR3. Per the germline V gene, CDR1 is SGHRS and CDR2 is YFSETQ. V lost 4 bases, J lost 4 bases, and 5 bases stayed unmatched.

For this clonotype: A much larger clone is a single base away; this may be a read error. The V and J genes are TRBV6-1 and TRBJ1-1; no clear D. Germline CDR1 MNHNS, CDR2 SASEGT. V lost 1 base, J lost 1 base, and 7 bases lay in between. The CDR3 spans 14 residues. CDR3 loop: CASSEEAQNTEAFF. CDR3 DNA sequence: TGTGCCAGCAGTGAAGAGGCACAGAACACTGAAGCTTTCTTT.

Worth noting for this clonotype: One junction end disagrees with the germline gene, perhaps due to a read error. The V call is TRBV7-7, the J call TRBJ2-5; the match to TRBD2 covers 7 bases. The CDR3 sequence is 16 residues long. The germline CDR1 and CDR2 sequences are SSHAT and FNYEAQ (reference sequence). The DNA for the CDR3 is TGTGCTAGCAGCTTAAGGTTCGCTAGCGGACAAGAGACCCAGTACTTC. As protein: CASSLRFASGQETQYF.

This clonotype was observed many times. The chain is built from TRBV10-1 and TRBJ1-5, with a tentative D call TRBD1 (5 bases). V was pared by 2 bases and J by 3 bases, with 17 bases between. CDR1 and CDR2 (germline): WNHNN, SYGVQD (reference sequence). The CDR3 is 17 residues long. CDR3: CASSENDSSEPNQPQHF. CDR3 nucleotides: TGCGCCAGCAGTGAGAATGACAGCTCAGAACCCAATCAGCCCCAGCATTTT.

This clonotype was seen repeatedly, ten times or more. This rearrangement joins TRBV27 to TRBJ2-7; perhaps TRBD1 as D (5 bases). Germline-derived CDR1 and CDR2 are MNHEY and SMNVEV (reference sequence). V was trimmed by 2 bases and J by 3 bases, leaving 11 bases between them. The length of the CDR3 is 14 residues. The CDR3 loop reads CASSLLGPVYEQYF. In DNA form, the CDR3 reads TGTGCCAGCAGTTTACTGGGGCCAGTCTACGAGCAGTACTTC.

This clonotype was counted ten times or more. V is TRBV6-1 and J is TRBJ1-3; D is uncertain. Germline CDR1 is MNHNS and CDR2 is SASEGT. The V end was cut by 3 bases, the J end by 0 bases, with 9 bases between. The CDR3 is 15 amino acids. The CDR3 loop is CASSEVAVSGNTIYF. CDR3 DNA: TGTGCCAGCAGTGAGGTAGCGGTCTCTGGAAACACCATATATTTT.

This clonotype has just a few counts. V usage is TRBV20-1 and J usage is TRBJ1-1; 7 nucleotides match TRBD1. Germline CDR1 and CDR2: DFQATT and SNEGSKA (reference sequence). The CDR3 runs to 15 residues. V lost 6 bases and J lost 0; bases outside the gene matches: 10. CDR3 bases: TGCAGTGCACTCAACGGACAGGTTATGAACACTGAAGCTTTCTTT. Protein: CSALNGQVMNTEAFF.

This sequence joins TRBV30 and TRBJ1-5; maybe TRBD1 (6 bases). Trimming cost V 2 bases and J 6 bases, with 11 bases left between them. In germline, CDR1 is GTSNPN, CDR2 SVGIG (reference sequence). The CDR3 spans 13 residues. The CDR3 bases are TGTGCCTGGAGTCTACAGGGAGTTCAGCCCCAGCATTTT. It translates to CAWSLQGVQPQHF.

Many counts were recorded for this clonotype. The chain employs TRBV30 and TRBJ2-2; the D is unclear. Trimming stripped 0 bases from V and 0 bases from J, with 8 bases between. Germline V gene data show CDR1 as GTSNPN and CDR2 as SVGIG (reference sequence). This CDR3 spans 15 amino acids. The CDR3 loop reads CAWSVRLSNTGELFF. CDR3 DNA: TGTGCCTGGAGTGTAAGGCTTTCGAACACCGGGGAGCTGTTTTTT.

This clonotype occurred many times. The V and J genes are TRBV12-3 or TRBV12-4 and TRBJ1-5, with TRBD1 as a possible D gene (5 bases). The ends were cut back, 7 bases at V and 0 bases at J, with 13 bases in the middle. The CDR3 consists of 15 residues. CDR3 DNA sequence: TGTGCCAGCACCCAGGGAAAATATAGCAATCAGCCCCAGCATTTT. As protein: CASTQGKYSNQPQHF.

In this sample, this clonotype turned up many times. The CDR3 sequence: CASSGEPQHF. The CDR3 nucleotides are TGTGCCAGCTCAGGCGAGCCCCAGCATTTT. The gene calls are TRBV6-1 and TRBJ1-5; D gene ambiguous. The V end was cut by 8 bases, the J end by 8 bases, with 7 bases between. The germline V gene has CDR1 MNHNS and CDR2 SASEGT. The CDR3 is 10 residues long.